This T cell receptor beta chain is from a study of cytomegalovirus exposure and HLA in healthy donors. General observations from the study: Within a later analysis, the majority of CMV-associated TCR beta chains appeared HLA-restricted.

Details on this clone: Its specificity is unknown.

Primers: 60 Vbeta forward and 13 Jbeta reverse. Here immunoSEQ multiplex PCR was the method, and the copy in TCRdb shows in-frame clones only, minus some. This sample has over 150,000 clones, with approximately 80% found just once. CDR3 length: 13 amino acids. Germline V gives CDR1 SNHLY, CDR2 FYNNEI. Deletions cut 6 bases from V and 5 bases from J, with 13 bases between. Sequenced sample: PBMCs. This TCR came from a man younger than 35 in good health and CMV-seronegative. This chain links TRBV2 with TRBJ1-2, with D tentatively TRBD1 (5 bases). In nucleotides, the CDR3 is TGTGCCAGCAGGGATGACAGTGGTTATGGCTACACCTTC. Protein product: CASRDDSGYGYTF.